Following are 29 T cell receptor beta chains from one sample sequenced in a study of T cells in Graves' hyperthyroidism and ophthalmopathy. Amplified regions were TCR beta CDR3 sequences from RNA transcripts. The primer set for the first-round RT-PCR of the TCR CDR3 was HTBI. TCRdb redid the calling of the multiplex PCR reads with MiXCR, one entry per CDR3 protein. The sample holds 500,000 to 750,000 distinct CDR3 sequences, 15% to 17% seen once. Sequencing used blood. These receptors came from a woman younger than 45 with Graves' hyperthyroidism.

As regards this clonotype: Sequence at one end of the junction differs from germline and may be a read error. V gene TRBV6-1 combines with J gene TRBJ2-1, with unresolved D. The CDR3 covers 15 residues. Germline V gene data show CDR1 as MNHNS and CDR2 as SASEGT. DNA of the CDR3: TGTGCCAGCAGCAGCGAAAGAAGCTCCTACAATGAGCGGTTCTTC. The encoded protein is CASSSERSSYNERFF.

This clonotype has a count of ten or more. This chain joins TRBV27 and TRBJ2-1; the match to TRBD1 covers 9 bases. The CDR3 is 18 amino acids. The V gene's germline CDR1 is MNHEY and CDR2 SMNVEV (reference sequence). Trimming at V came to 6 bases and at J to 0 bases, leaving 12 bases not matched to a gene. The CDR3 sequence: CASRPQKQGAFSYNEQFF. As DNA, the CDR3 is TGTGCCAGCAGGCCCCAGAAACAGGGGGCTTTCTCCTACAATGAGCAGTTCTTC.

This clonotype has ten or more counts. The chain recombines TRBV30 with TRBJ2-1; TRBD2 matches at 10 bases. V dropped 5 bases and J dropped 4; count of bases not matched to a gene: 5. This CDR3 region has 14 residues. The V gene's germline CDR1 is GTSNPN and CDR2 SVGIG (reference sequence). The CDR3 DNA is TGTGCCTGGGGTCGGACTAGCGGATACAATGAGCAGTTCTTC. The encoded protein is CAWGRTSGYNEQFF.

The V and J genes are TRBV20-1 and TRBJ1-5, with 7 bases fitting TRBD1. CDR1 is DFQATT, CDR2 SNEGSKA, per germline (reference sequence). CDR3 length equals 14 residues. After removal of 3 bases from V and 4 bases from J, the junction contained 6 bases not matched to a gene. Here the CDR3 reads CSASPGTANQPQHF. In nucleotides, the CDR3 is TGCAGTGCTAGTCCCGGGACAGCGAATCAGCCCCAGCATTTT.

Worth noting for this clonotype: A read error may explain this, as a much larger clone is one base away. CDR3 sequence (DNA): TGTGCCAGCAGCTTAGCGCCCTGGAACGAGCAGTACTTC. It encodes CASSLAPWNEQYF. This rearrangement joins TRBV7-9 to TRBJ2-7; no definite D call. The V gene lost 0 bases and the J gene lost 5 bases, with 8 bases spanning the gap. Germline-derived CDR1 and CDR2 are SEHNR and FQNEAQ (reference sequence). This CDR3 has 13 residues.

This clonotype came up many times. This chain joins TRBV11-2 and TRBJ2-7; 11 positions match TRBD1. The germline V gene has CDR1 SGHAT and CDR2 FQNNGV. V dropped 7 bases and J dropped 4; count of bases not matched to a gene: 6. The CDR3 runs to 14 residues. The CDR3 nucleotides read TGTGCCAGCATGCGCCGGGACAGGGGGTACGAGCAGTACTTC. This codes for CASMRRDRGYEQYF.

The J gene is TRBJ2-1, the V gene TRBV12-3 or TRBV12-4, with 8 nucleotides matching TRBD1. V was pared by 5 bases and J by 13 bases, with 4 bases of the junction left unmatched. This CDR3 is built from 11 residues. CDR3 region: CASSPQGAQFF. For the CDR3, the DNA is TGTGCCAGCAGTCCCCAGGGGGCCCAGTTCTTC.

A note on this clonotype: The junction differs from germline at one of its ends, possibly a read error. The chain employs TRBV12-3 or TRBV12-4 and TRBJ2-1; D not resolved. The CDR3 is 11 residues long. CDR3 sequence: CANSPNNEQFF. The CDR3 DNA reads TGTGCCAACAGTCCGAACAATGAGCAGTTCTTC.

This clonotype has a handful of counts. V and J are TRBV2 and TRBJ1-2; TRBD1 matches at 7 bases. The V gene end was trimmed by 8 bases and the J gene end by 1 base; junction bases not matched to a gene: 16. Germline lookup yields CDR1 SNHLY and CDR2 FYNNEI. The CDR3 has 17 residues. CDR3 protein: CASPTGQASYLNYGYTF. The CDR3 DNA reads TGTGCCAGCCCAACAGGACAGGCGTCATACCTTAACTATGGCTACACCTTC.

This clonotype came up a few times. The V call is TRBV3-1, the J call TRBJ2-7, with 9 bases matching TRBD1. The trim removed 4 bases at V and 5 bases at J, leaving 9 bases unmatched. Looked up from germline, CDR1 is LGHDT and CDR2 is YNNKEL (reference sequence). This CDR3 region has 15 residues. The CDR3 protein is CASSRTGQGLHEQYF. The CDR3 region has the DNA TGTGCCAGCAGCCGCACGGGACAGGGTCTCCACGAGCAGTACTTC.

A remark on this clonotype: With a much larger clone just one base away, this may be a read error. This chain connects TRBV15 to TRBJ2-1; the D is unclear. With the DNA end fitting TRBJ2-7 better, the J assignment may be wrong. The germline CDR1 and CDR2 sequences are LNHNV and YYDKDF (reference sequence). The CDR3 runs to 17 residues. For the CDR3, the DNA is TGTGCCACCAGCAACCCTGCGGACGAGATCTCCTACAATGAGCAGTACTTC. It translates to CATSNPADEISYNEQYF.

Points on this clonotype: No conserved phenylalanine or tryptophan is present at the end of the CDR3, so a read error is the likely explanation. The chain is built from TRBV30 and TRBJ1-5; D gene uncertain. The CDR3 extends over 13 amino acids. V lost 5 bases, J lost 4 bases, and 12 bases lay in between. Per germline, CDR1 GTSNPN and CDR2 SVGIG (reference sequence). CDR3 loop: CAWGGGGNQPQHL. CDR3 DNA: TGTGCCTGGGGTGGAGGCGGGAATCAGCCCCAGCATCTT.

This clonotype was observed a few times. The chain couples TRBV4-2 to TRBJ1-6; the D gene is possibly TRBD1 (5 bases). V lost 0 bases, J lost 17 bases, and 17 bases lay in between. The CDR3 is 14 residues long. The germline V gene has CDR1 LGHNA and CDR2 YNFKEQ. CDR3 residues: CASSQDFRAPGVHF. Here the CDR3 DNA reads TGTGCCAGCAGCCAAGATTTCAGGGCGCCCGGGGTCCACTTT.

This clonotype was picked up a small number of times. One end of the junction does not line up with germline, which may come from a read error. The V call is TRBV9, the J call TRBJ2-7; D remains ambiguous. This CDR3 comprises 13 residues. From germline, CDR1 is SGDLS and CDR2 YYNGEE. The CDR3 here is CASSVVWSSEQYF. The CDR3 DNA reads TGTGCCAGCAGCGTAGTCTGGTCCTCCGAGCAGTACTTC.

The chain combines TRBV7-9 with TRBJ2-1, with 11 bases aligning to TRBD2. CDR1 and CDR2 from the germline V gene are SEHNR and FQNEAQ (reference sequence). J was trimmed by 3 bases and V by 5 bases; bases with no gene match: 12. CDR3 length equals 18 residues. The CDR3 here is CASSPTSGMSPHYNEQFF. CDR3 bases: TGTGCCAGCAGCCCGACTAGCGGGATGTCCCCTCACTACAATGAGCAGTTCTTC. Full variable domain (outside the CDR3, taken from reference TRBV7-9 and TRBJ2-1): DTGVSQNPRHKITKRGQNVTFRCDPISEHNRLYWYRQTLGQGPEFLTYFQNEAQLEKSRLLSDRFSAERPKGSFSTLEIQRTEQGDSAMYLCASSPTSGMSPHYNEQFFGPGTRLTVL.

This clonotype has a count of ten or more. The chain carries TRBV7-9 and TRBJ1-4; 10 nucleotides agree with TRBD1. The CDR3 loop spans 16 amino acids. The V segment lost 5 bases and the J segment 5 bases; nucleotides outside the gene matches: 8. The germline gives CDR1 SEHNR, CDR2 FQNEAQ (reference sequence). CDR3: CASSTAPGQGNEKLFF. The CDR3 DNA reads TGTGCCAGCAGCACCGCCCCGGGACAGGGGAATGAAAAACTGTTTTTT.

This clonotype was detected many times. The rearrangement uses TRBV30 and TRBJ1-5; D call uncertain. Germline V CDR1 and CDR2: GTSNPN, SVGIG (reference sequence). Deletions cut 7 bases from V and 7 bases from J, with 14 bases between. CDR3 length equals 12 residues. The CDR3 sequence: CAFRTTGQPQHF. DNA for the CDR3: TGTGCCTTCCGTACAACTGGACAGCCCCAGCATTTT.

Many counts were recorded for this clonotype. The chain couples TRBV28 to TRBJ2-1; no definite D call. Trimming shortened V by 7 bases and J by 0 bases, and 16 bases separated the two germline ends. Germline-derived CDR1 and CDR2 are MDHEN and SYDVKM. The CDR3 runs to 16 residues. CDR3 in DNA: TGTGCCAGCATGTCAGTTGGCGGTCTCTCCTACAATGAGCAGTTCTTC. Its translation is CASMSVGGLSYNEQFF.

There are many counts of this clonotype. CDR3 sequence reads: CASSLRQGTGELFF. DNA for the CDR3: TGTGCCAGCAGCTTACGTCAGGGGACCGGGGAGCTGTTTTTT. This chain uses TRBV7-9 with TRBJ2-2; TRBD1 might be the D (6 bases). V was shortened by 2 bases and J by 5 bases, with 9 bases between the two germline ends. CDR3 length: 14 residues. Germline V CDR1 and CDR2: SEHNR, FQNEAQ (reference sequence). Using reference TRBV7-9 and TRBJ2-2 for the parts outside the CDR3, the full variable domain is DTGVSQNPRHKITKRGQNVTFRCDPISEHNRLYWYRQTLGQGPEFLTYFQNEAQLEKSRLLSDRFSAERPKGSFSTLEIQRTEQGDSAMYLCASSLRQGTGELFFGEGSRLTVL.

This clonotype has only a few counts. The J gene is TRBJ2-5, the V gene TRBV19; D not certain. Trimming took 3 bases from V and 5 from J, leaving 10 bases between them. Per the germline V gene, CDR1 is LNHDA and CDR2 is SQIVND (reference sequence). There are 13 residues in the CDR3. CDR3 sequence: CASSILAAETQYF. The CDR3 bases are TGTGCCAGTAGTATTCTCGCAGCCGAGACCCAGTACTTC.

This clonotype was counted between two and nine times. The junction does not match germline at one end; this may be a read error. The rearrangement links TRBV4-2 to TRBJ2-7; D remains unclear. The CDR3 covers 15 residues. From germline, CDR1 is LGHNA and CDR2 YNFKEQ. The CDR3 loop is CASSQGSGSSCEQYF. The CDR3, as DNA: TGTGCCAGCAGCCAAGGATCGGGTAGCTCCTGCGAGCAGTACTTC.

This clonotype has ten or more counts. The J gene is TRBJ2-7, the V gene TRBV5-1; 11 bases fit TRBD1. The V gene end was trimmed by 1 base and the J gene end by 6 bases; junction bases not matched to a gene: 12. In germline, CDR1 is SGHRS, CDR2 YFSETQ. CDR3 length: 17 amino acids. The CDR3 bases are TGCGCCAGCAGCTTGTCCGGACAGGGGGCGTTCAGGGCCGAGCAGTACTTC. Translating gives CASSLSGQGAFRAEQYF.

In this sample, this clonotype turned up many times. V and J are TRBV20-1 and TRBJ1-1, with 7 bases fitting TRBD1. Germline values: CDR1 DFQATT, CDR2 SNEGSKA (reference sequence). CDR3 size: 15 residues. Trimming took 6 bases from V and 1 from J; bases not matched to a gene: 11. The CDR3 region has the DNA TGCAGTGCGTACAGGAGGGGGCAAGGGAACACTGAAGCTTTCTTT. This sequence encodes CSAYRRGQGNTEAFF.

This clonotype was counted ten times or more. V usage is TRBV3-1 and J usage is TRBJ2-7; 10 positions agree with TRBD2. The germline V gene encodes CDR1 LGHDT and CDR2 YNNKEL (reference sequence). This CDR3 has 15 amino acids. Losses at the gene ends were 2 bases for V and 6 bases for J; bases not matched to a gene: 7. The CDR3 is CASSQPSGSRLEQYF. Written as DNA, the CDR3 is TGTGCCAGCAGCCAACCTAGCGGGAGCCGTCTCGAGCAGTACTTC.

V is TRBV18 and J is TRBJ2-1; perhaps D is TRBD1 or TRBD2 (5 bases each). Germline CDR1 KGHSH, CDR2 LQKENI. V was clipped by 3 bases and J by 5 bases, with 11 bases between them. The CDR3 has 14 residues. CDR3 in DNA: TGTGCCAGCTCACCCCGGGACCGCGACAATGAGCAGTTCTTC. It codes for CASSPRDRDNEQFF.

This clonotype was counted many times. The CDR3 reads CASSVEDIAGELFF. The CDR3, as DNA: TGTGCCAGCAGTGTGGAGGATATCGCCGGGGAGCTGTTTTTT. The rearrangement joins TRBV2 to TRBJ2-2, with D possibly being TRBD2 (5 bases). V was shortened by 4 bases and J by 6 bases, with 12 bases between the two germline ends. The CDR3 runs 14 residues. CDR1 and CDR2 from the germline V gene are SNHLY and FYNNEI.

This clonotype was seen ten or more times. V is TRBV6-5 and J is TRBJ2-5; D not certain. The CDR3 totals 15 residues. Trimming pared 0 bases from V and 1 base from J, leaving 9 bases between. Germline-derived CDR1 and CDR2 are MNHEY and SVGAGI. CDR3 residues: CASSYSNIFQETQYF. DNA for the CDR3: TGTGCCAGCAGTTACTCCAACATTTTCCAAGAGACCCAGTACTTC.

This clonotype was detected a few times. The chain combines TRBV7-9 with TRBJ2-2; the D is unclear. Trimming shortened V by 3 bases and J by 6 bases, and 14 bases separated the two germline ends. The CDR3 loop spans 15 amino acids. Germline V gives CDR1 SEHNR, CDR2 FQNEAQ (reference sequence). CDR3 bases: TGTGCCAGCAGCTTCAGTCGCGCGCTCGCCGGGGAGCTGTTTTTT. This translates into CASSFSRALAGELFF.

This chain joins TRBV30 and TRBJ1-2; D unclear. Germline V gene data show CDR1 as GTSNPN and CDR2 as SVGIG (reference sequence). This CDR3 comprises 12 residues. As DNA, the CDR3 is TGTCGCCTGGAGATCTTGGGCTATGGCTACACCTTC. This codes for CRLEILGYGYTF.